The TCR beta chain under discussion was sequenced for a study of breast tumors, draining lymph nodes, adjacent tissues. Axillary draining lymph nodes of breast cancer patients supplied the node samples. This clonotype was detected ten times or more. CDR3 length: 15 amino acids. The germline V and J ends were trimmed by 4 bases and 3 bases, with 13 bases remaining between them. Germline V gene data show CDR1 as LGHNA and CDR2 as YSLEER. TCRdb itself ran the multiplex PCR reads through MiXCR, one entry per CDR3 protein. The repertoire holds approximately 280,000 distinct CDR3 sequences, with 30% as singletons.

This receptor was identified in a female donor with breast cancer. Some clones in this sample may be carry-over from other donors' samples. The sample consisted of axillary lymph node tissue. The V gene is TRBV4-3, the J gene TRBJ1-3, with D maybe TRBD1 (5 bases). The CDR3, as DNA: TGCGCCAGCAGCCCGGTCGGGGGTAGTGGAAACACCATATATTTT. Residues: CASSPVGGSGNTIYF.